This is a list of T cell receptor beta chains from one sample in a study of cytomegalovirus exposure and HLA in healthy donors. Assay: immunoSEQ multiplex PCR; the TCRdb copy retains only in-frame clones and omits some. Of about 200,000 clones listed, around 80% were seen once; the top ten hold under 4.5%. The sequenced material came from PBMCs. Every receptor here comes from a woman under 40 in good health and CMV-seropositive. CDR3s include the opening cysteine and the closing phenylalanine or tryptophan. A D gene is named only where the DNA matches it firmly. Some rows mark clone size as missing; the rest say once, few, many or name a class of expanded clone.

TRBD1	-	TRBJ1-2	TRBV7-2	TGTGCCAGCAGCCCTCCAGGGGGCAATGGCTACACCTTC	CASSPPGGNGYTF
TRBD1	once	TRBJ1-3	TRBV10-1	TGCGCCAGCAGCCTACAGGGGAACTCTGGAAACACCATATATTTT	CASSLQGNSGNTIYF
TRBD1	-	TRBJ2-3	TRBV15	TGTGCCACCAGCAGAACGCAGGGGGGCACAGATACGCAGTATTTT	CATSRTQGGTDTQYF
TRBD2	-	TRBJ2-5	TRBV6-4	TGTGCCAGCAGTGACCCACGGACTAGCGGGGGTCGGAAAGAGACCCAGTACTTC	CASSDPRTSGGRKETQYF
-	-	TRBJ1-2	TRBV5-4	TGTGCCAGCAGCTTGGCGGGTCCTAACTATGGCTACACCTTC	CASSLAGPNYGYTF
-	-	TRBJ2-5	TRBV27	TGTGCCAGCAGTGACACGACCTCGTACCAAGAGACCCAGTACTTC	CASSDTTSYQETQYF
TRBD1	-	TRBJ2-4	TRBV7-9	TGCGCCAGCAGCCAAGACACCGGGACAGGGGGAAACATTCAGTACTTC	CASSQDTGTGGNIQYF
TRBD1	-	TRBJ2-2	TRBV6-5	TGTGCCAGCAGTTCCCAGGGGGCGGGAACCAGGGAGCTGTTTTTT	CASSSQGAGTRELFF
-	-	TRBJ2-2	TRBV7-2	TGTGCCAGCAGCCGAACTAGGAGCTCCGGGGAGCTGTTTTTT	CASSRTRSSGELFF
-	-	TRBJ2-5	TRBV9	TGTGCCAGCAGCTCAGGGGAGGGCAACCAAGAGACCCAGTACTTC	CASSSGEGNQETQYF
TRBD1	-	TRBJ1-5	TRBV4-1	TGCGCCAGCAGGGGACAGTCTAATAGCAATCAGCCCCAGCATTTT	CASRGQSNSNQPQHF
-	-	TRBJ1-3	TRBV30	TGTGCCTGGAGTGCCCCAGACAGCCGCTCTGGAAACACCATATATTTT	CAWSAPDSRSGNTIYF
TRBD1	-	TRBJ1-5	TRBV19	TGTGCCAGTAGTATAGGGGCCGGGACAGGAGACAATCAGCCCCAGCATTTT	CASSIGAGTGDNQPQHF
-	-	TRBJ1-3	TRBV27	TGTGCCAGCAGTTTGCAGGGGACTGGAAACACCATATATTTT	CASSLQGTGNTIYF
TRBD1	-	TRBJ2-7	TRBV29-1	TGCAGCGCGTCCGGGACAGGGAGCTACGAGCAGTACTTC	CSASGTGSYEQYF
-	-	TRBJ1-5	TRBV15	TGTGCCACCAGCAAAACAGGTCCGCATCAGCCCCAGCATTTT	CATSKTGPHQPQHF
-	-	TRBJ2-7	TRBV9	TGTGCCAGCAGCGTAGTAGGGGACTCCTACGAGCAGTACTTC	CASSVVGDSYEQYF
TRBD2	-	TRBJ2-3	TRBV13	TGTGCCAGCAGCTCAAGCGGGGGGACTAGCACAGATACGCAGTATTTT	CASSSSGGTSTDTQYF
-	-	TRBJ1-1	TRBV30	TGTGCCTGGAGCCGAACAGCTGAAGCTTTCTTT	CAWSRTAEAFF
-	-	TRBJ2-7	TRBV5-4	TGTGCCAGCACCCCGGCGCTAGGAACCTACGAGCAGTACTTC	CASTPALGTYEQYF
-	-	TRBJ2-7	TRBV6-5	TGTGCCAGCAGTTTACAGGGAGCACGAGAGCAGTACTTC	CASSLQGAREQYF
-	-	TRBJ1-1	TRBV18	TGTGCCAGCTCACCAGTTGAACAGGTCGGGGGTGGCAGCTTTAACACTGAAGCTTTCTTT	CASSPVEQVGGGSFNTEAFF
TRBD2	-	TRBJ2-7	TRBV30	TGTGCCTGGAGCCAAGGACTAGCGGGAGGTTACGAGCAGTACTTC	CAWSQGLAGGYEQYF
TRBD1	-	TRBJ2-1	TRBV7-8	TGTGCCAGCAGCCATTGGGGTCCGGGACAGTACTACAATGAGCAGTTCTTC	CASSHWGPGQYYNEQFF
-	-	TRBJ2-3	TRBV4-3	TGCGCCAGCAGCCATTACCAGACAGTCACAGGTACGCAGTATTTT	CASSHYQTVTGTQYF
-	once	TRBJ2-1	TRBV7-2	TGTGCCAGCAGCTCCGGGTCAGGGGCACACAATGAGCAGTTCTTC	CASSSGSGAHNEQFF
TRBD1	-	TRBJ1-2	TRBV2	TGTGCCAGCAGTGCTATGCAGGGGGCCTATGGCTACACCTTC	CASSAMQGAYGYTF
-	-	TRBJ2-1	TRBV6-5	TGTGCCAGCAGTTACGTGGGGAGCTCCTACAATGAGCAGTTCTTC	CASSYVGSSYNEQFF
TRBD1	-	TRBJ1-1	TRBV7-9	TGTGCCAGCAGCTGGACAGGGGACACTGAAGCTTTCTTT	CASSWTGDTEAFF
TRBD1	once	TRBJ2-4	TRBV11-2	TGTGCCTCCGAGGGACAGGGGAAAAACATTCAGTACTTC	CASEGQGKNIQYF
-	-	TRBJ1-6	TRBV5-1	TGCGCCAGCAGCTTGGCCCAGGTTAATTCACCCCTCCACTTT	CASSLAQVNSPLHF
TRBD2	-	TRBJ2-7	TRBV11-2	TGTGCCAGCAGCTTAGAACTAGCGGGATCCAACGAGCAGTACTTC	CASSLELAGSNEQYF
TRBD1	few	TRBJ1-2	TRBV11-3	TGTGCCAGCCAACAACAGGGGGGCGCGATATATGGCTACACCTTC	CASQQQGGAIYGYTF
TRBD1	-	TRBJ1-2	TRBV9	TGTGCCAGCAGCGTAGGGGGGACAGGAAACTATGGCTACACCTTC	CASSVGGTGNYGYTF
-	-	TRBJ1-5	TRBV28	TGTGCCAGCAGCCTCGGACAGAACAGCAATCAGCCCCAGCATTTT	CASSLGQNSNQPQHF
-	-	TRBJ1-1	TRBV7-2	TGTGCCAGCAGCTTAGGCCCGACAAACATGAACACTGAAGCTTTCTTT	CASSLGPTNMNTEAFF
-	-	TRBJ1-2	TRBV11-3	TGTGCCAGCAGCATTGGGGGGGGGATCTATGGCTACACCTTC	CASSIGGGIYGYTF
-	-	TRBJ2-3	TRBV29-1	TGCAGCGTTGTGCCCTCGACAGGCAGCACAGATACGCAGTATTTT	CSVVPSTGSTDTQYF
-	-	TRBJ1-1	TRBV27	TGTGCCAGCAGAGGGAGGAGCATGAACACTGAAGCTTTCTTT	CASRGRSMNTEAFF
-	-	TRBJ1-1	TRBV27	TGTGCCAGCAGTGGACAGCTTTACACTGAAGCTTTCTTT	CASSGQLYTEAFF
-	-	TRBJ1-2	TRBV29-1	TGCAGCACGCCGCAGGAGGATGGCTACACCTTC	CSTPQEDGYTF